Described below is a single T cell receptor (beta chain) sequence and its context. The antigen remains undetermined. This sample is part of a study of response to subunit inactivated influenza vaccine. Study observations and caveats: Researchers suggested that each seasonal influenza vaccination recruits few new T cells.

A single record per CDR3 protein comes from TCRdb applying MiXCR to the RT-PCR reads. The sample lists around 790,000 distinct CDR3 sequences; approximately 21% were seen once. Germline V gene lookup returns CDR1 SEHNR and CDR2 FQNEAQ (reference sequence). Trimming pared 8 bases from V and 8 bases from J, leaving 22 bases between. CDR3 length equals 14 residues. This sequence originates from a man aged 50-60 years who received an inactivated influenza vaccine. The chain has TRBV7-9 and TRBJ2-7, with D hard to call. This sample comprised PBMCs from blood, obtained more than 4 days after vaccination. The CDR3 region is CASRSEGIFSQQYF. The CDR3 DNA sequence: TGTGCCAGCCGCTCGGAAGGGATATTTAGCCAGCAGTACTTC.